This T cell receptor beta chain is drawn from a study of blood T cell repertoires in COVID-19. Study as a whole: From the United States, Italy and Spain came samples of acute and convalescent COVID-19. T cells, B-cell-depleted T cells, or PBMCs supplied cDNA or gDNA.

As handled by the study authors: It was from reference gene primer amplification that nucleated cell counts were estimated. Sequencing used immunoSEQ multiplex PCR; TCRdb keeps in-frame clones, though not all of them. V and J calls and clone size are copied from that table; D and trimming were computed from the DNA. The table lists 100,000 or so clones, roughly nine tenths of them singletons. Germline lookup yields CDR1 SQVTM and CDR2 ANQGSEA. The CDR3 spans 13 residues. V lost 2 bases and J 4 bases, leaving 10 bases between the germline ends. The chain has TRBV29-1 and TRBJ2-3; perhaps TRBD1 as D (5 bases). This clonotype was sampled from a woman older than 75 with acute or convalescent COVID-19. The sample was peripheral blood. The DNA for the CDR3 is TGCAGCGTTGAAAGGCAGGGCCCAGATACGCAGTATTTT. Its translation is CSVERQGPDTQYF.